This T cell receptor beta chain stems from a study of response to subunit inactivated influenza vaccine. TCRdb redid the calling of the RT-PCR reads with MiXCR, one entry per CDR3 protein. The sample shows approximately 520,000 distinct CDR3 sequences, about 25% of them seen only once. This TCR came from a middle-aged man who received an inactivated influenza vaccine. This material consisted of CD4+ T cells sorted from PBMCs, taken around 5 days after vaccination.

The CDR3 nucleotides read TGTGCCAGTAGTAACCCAGGGTATAGCAATCAGCCCCAGCATTTT. The encoded protein is CASSNPGYSNQPQHF. The V call is TRBV19, the J call TRBJ1-5; D perhaps matches TRBD1 (5 bases). The germline V and J ends were trimmed by 4 bases and 0 bases, with 10 bases remaining between them. From germline, CDR1 is LNHDA and CDR2 SQIVND (reference sequence). This CDR3 comprises 15 residues. Using reference TRBV19 and TRBJ1-5 for the parts outside the CDR3, the full variable domain is DGGITQSPKYLFRKEGQNVTLSCEQNLNHDAMYWYRQDPGQGLRLIYYSQIVNDFQKGDIAEGYSVSREKKESFPLTVTSAQKNPTAFYLCASSNPGYSNQPQHFGDGTRLSIL.